This TCR beta chain was identified in a study of beta chain features in type 1 diabetes (dated by TCRdb to the late 2010s). Some background on the complete study: Mean age, gender distribution, total cell number and subset yield were not different between patients and healthy donors. The study compared TCRB repertoires of sorted circulating CD4+ T cell subsets between recently diagnosed type 1 diabetes patients and matched healthy donors. Regulatory and stem cell-like memory subsets were obtained from only 8 patients and about eight healthy donors, while naive and central memory subsets were obtained from all 28 donors. A total of 100 million to 110 million sorted cells were examined across all samples, and a strong correlation was observed between cell number per subset and RNA yield. What the work shows at the level of the full study, not this receptor alone: Because cDNA rather than genomic DNA was sequenced, highly expressing activated cells could have been over-represented, although no difference in activation and CD3 levels was found between groups. Fewer insertions and more nucleotide deletions at VDJ recombination sites were observed in patients with type 1 diabetes, implying thymic rearrangement abnormalities. In all four CD4+ subsets, TCRB CDR3 length was moderately but significantly shorter in type 1 diabetes patients. Naive, central memory and regulatory TCRB repertoires appeared more similar among patients than among healthy donors. Because the HLA sub-analyses included only small numbers of individuals, any influence of HLA type on TCRB rearrangement was left unresolved. Shorter templates might be favored by PCR, yet because patient and control samples were amplified and corrected together, any such skew would affect both groups equally.

The High Capacity cDNA Reverse Transcription Kit was used to reverse transcribe all of the isolated RNA, meaning that expressed TCRB transcripts were what got sequenced. Deep immunoSEQ sequencing was applied to naive, central memory and regulatory T cell samples, giving an average of approximately 3.8 million total reads per sample. Sorted cells were lysed in RLT buffer and RNA was extracted with DNase-treated RNeasy Micro or Mini kits, depending on cell number. To prevent cross-contamination, every cell subset was processed on its own, while patient and healthy donor samples were processed together. The immunoSEQ multiplex PCR was used to amplify TCRB sequences from cDNA, generating 87-bp fragments that spanned the CDR3 region. Amplicons were sequenced on the Illumina HiSeq platform. In the authors' own workflow: Synthetic template baselines were used to correct PCR bias computationally, reads within Hamming distance 2 were collapsed together, and singletons that could not be merged were discarded. Reads were aligned against IMGT to assign V, D and J genes, CDR3 length and insertions or deletions at six rearrangement sites. Within each subset, clonotype counts were normalized to sorted cell number, and only after that were true diversity and Gini coefficients computed with the tcR R package. The overlap coefficient, calculated on TCRB nucleotide sequences, was used to quantify repertoire sharing. Out-of-frame TCRB sequences from naive cells were analyzed as a proxy for the pre-selection repertoire. The source is immuneACCESS, and TCRdb retained only in-frame sequences with V and J called. Part of the clones is not carried over; for the studies checked, unresolved V genes explain less than half of this, and the remainder is unexplained. From that table come the V and J calls and clone size; the DNA was used to work out D and trimming. This sample has more than 550,000 clones in its table, and about 14% of those were observed once. The ten most abundant clones make up around 0.04% of the sample.

Relative to germline, V is 5 bases shorter and J is 1 base shorter, with 8 bases between their ends. CDR1 SGHTA and CDR2 FQGNSA were looked up in the germline V gene. From the cysteine through the phenylalanine, the CDR3 covers 13 amino acids. The sequence is cut down to CDR3 DNA, 39 bases in frame from base 1. Each donor gave one peripheral blood draw, averaging approximately 110 mL, which was collected into heparinised tubes. A BD FACSAria II was used to sort naive, central memory, regulatory and stem cell-like memory CD4+ T cells with a panel that included CD45RO, CCR7, CD25, CD127, CD95 and CD27. Purity was above 98% for every sorted population. PBMCs were separated immediately by Lymphoprep density gradient centrifugation and were stained directly, without being cultured. So that batch effects would be minimized, each experiment stained and sorted samples in pairs, pairing one healthy donor with one patient.

As regards this clone: The clone's antigen remains unknown. Nothing much larger sits one base from this clone, and base qualities are not available. The sample carries other DNA sequences with the same CDR3.

Recombination joined TRBV7-2 with TRBJ1-1, with the D gene not clear enough to name. The sample consisted of naive CD4+ T cells from blood. The cell subset or site label for this specimen denotes: true naive CD4+ T cells. This receptor was obtained from a man aged 18-30 years with type 1 diabetes. At the DNA level, the sequence is TGTGCCAGCAGCCTCGTGCGGAACACTGAAGCTTTCTTT. It specifies CASSLVRNTEAFF.